The 31 T cell receptor beta chains listed next were all sequenced from one sample in a study of T cell repertoires in cytomegalovirus infection. TCRdb re-called the reads with MiXCR, one entry per CDR3 protein. This sample has hundreds of thousands of distinct CDR3 sequences, with around 29% found just once. What these receptors recognize is not known. The sample here was cultured PBMCs, taken from culture after CMV antigen stimulation. The receptors stem from a human donor in good health (CMV status not recorded). Some clones in this sample may be carry-over from other donors' samples.

This chain connects TRBV12-3 or TRBV12-4 to TRBJ1-2; possibly TRBD1 for D (5 bases). CDR3 size: 13 residues. V was shortened by 5 bases and J by 2 bases, with 9 bases between the two germline ends. Here the CDR3 reads CASSGDGNYGYTF. Here the CDR3 DNA reads TGTGCCAGCAGTGGGGACGGCAACTATGGCTACACCTTC.

This clonotype has only a few counts. V usage is TRBV9 and J usage is TRBJ1-1, with unresolved D. The length of the CDR3 is 13 residues. The germline V gene has CDR1 SGDLS and CDR2 YYNGEE. Trimming stripped 0 bases from V and 1 base from J, with 4 bases between. CDR3 bases: TGTGCCAGCAGCGTAGGCAAGAACACTGAAGCTTTCTTT. Translating it yields CASSVGKNTEAFF. Full variable domain (outside the CDR3, taken from reference TRBV9 and TRBJ1-1): DSGVTQTPKHLITATGQRVTLRCSPRSGDLSVYWYQQSLDQGLQFLIQYYNGEERAKGNILERFSAQQFPDLHSELNLSSLELGDSALYFCASSVGKNTEAFFGQGTRLTVV.

This clonotype was found many times. The V call is TRBV25-1, the J call TRBJ2-1, with TRBD2 matching over 10 bases. The CDR3 runs to 15 residues. Per the germline V gene, CDR1 is MGHDK and CDR2 is SYGVNS. V gave up 3 bases and J gave up 9 bases; unmatched junction bases: 8. This CDR3 is CASSDSGTSEGEQFF. The CDR3 DNA is TGTGCCAGCAGTGACTCCGGGACTAGCGAGGGTGAGCAGTTCTTC.

The rearrangement uses TRBV5-1 and TRBJ2-3, with 8 bases matching TRBD2. J lost 4 bases, V lost 3 bases, and 13 bases had no gene match. The CDR3 totals 17 residues. Germline-derived CDR1 and CDR2 are SGHRS and YFSETQ. This CDR3 reads CASSSPGGSGIADTQYF. CDR3 nucleotide sequence: TGCGCCAGCAGCTCCCCGGGAGGTAGCGGGATAGCAGATACGCAGTATTTT.

This clonotype was counted a few times. The V call is TRBV27, the J call TRBJ2-7; 8 nucleotides match TRBD1. This CDR3 comprises 16 residues. Germline CDR1 is MNHEY and CDR2 is SMNVEV (reference sequence). V trimming: 6 bases; J trimming: 5 bases; junction bases outside the gene matches: 15. The CDR3 is CASSRPPGQGSHEQYF. The CDR3 DNA follows: TGTGCCAGCAGCCGCCCTCCAGGACAGGGAAGCCACGAGCAGTACTTC.

The genes are TRBV12-3 or TRBV12-4 and TRBJ2-3; either TRBD1 or TRBD2 may supply D (5 bases each). V lost 3 bases, J lost 4 bases, and 11 bases lay in between. This CDR3 comprises 14 residues. CDR3 nucleotides: TGTGCCAGCAGTTTGACCGGGACCGCAGATACGCAGTATTTT. Its protein is CASSLTGTADTQYF.

CDR3: CASSHRTYEQYF. Here the CDR3 DNA reads TGCGCCAGCAGTCACAGGACCTACGAGCAGTACTTC. The V and J genes are TRBV23-1 and TRBJ2-7; D ambiguous. TRBV23-1 has ORF status, its function being uncertain. The V gene lost 3 bases and the J gene lost 2 bases, with 5 bases spanning the gap. The CDR3 totals 12 residues.

This clonotype was detected only a few times. CDR3: CSAGAGGNQPQHF. The CDR3 DNA is TGCAGTGCGGGGGCAGGGGGCAATCAGCCCCAGCATTTT. The V call is TRBV20-1, the J call TRBJ1-5; D is perhaps TRBD1 (6 bases). The CDR3 covers 13 residues. Germline values: CDR1 DFQATT, CDR2 SNEGSKA (reference sequence). V lost 6 bases to trimming and J lost 2 bases, with 11 bases between them.

For this clonotype: The junction departs from germline at one end; a sequencing error may be responsible. V and J are TRBV7-6 and TRBJ2-2, with a possible D match to TRBD1 (5 bases). The CDR3 is made up of 17 amino acids. Germline-derived CDR1 and CDR2 are SGHVS and FNYEAQ. The CDR3 spells CASSSLARTTNTGELFF. DNA of the CDR3: TGTGCTAGCAGCTCCCTGGCCCGGACAACGAACACCGGGGAGCTGTTTTTT.

The rearrangement links TRBV4-2 to TRBJ1-6, with no clear D. V shed 0 bases and J shed 6 bases, with 9 bases lying between them. There are 15 residues in the CDR3. Germline loops: CDR1 LGHNA, CDR2 YNFKEQ. This CDR3 reads CASSQDRGVNSPLHF. The CDR3 DNA follows: TGTGCCAGCAGCCAAGATCGTGGTGTTAATTCACCCCTCCACTTT.

The chain carries TRBV12-3 or TRBV12-4 and TRBJ1-5; 8 positions match TRBD1. The V gene end was trimmed by 5 bases and the J gene end by 6 bases; junction bases not matched to a gene: 9. This CDR3 is 15 amino acids long. The CDR3 protein is CASSPGTGLIQPQHF. The CDR3 DNA follows: TGTGCCAGCAGTCCGGGGACAGGCTTGATTCAGCCCCAGCATTTT.

CDR3 nucleotides: TGTGCCAGCAGTCTGGGACAGGGGGCTTGGGAGACCCAGTACTTC. Its protein is CASSLGQGAWETQYF. The rearrangement joins TRBV28 to TRBJ2-5; 12 positions match TRBD1. This CDR3 has 15 residues. V lost 5 bases and J lost 5; bases outside the gene matches: 6. CDR1 and CDR2 (germline): MDHEN, SYDVKM.

This chain joins TRBV12-3 or TRBV12-4 and TRBJ2-5; D remains ambiguous. The CDR3 is made up of 16 amino acids. V dropped 3 bases and J dropped 7 bases, with 21 bases sitting between them. The CDR3: CASSFNIRSGTGTQYF. The CDR3 nucleotides read TGTGCCAGCAGTTTCAATATTCGATCCGGCACGGGGACCCAGTACTTC.

This sequence joins TRBV12-3 or TRBV12-4 and TRBJ1-2; the D gene is possibly TRBD1 (6 bases). V was trimmed by 5 bases and J by 4 bases, leaving 17 bases between them. The CDR3 length is 15 residues. The CDR3 DNA is TGTGCCAGCAGTCACACCTCGGGGGGCGGCTATGGCTACACCTTC. It specifies CASSHTSGGGYGYTF.

At least ten counts were recorded for this clonotype. The chain has TRBV7-9 and TRBJ2-7, with D possibly being TRBD1 or TRBD2 (5 bases each). This CDR3 spans 14 amino acids. The V gene lost 3 bases and the J gene lost 6 bases, with 15 bases spanning the gap. Per germline, CDR1 SEHNR and CDR2 FQNEAQ (reference sequence). The CDR3 coding sequence is TGTGCCAGCAGCTTGTCACAGGATGGGGGCGAGCAGTACTTC. Translating it yields CASSLSQDGGEQYF.

The chain uses TRBV11-3 and TRBJ1-1; the match to TRBD1 covers 9 bases. V trimming: 5 bases; J trimming: 7 bases; junction bases outside the gene matches: 5. The germline CDR1 and CDR2 sequences are SGHNT and YENEEA. The CDR3 consists of 13 residues. CDR3 DNA sequence: TGTGCCAGCAGCCCCAGGACAGGGGTTGAAGCTTTCTTT. Encoded protein: CASSPRTGVEAFF.

Ten or more counts support this clonotype. The chain has TRBV7-2 and TRBJ2-7; TRBD1 or TRBD2 may be the D gene (6 bases each). This CDR3 has 16 residues. Trimming removed 5 bases from V and 0 bases from J, with 17 bases in between. CDR1 and CDR2 (germline): SGHTA, FQGNSA. CDR3 sequence reads: CASSQAGGGISYEQYF. DNA of the CDR3: TGTGCCAGCAGCCAAGCCGGGGGCGGTATCTCCTACGAGCAGTACTTC.

The chain uses TRBV10-3 and TRBJ1-5, with 7 bases lining up with TRBD1. Unmatched junction bases numbered 1, after V lost 6 bases and J lost 5 bases. From germline, CDR1 is ENHRY and CDR2 SYGVKD. The CDR3 length is 12 residues. The CDR3 DNA follows: TGTGCCATCAGGGGGACAGATCAGCCCCAGCATTTT. Its protein is CAIRGTDQPQHF.

V gene TRBV7-2 combines with J gene TRBJ2-1, with 7 positions matching TRBD2. The junction had 11 bases not matched to a gene; V was cut back by 6 bases and J by 6 bases. The length of the CDR3 is 15 residues. Per the germline V gene, CDR1 is SGHTA and CDR2 is FQGNSA. The CDR3 sequence: CASRPVAGAFNEQFF. Here the CDR3 DNA reads TGTGCCAGCAGGCCCGTGGCGGGAGCTTTCAATGAGCAGTTCTTC.

This chain joins TRBV5-5 and TRBJ1-2; D perhaps matches TRBD1 (5 bases). V shed 4 bases and J shed 8 bases, with 12 bases lying between them. Germline V gene data show CDR1 as SGHKS and CDR2 as YYEKEE (reference sequence). The CDR3 has 12 amino acids. For the CDR3, the DNA is TGTGCCAGCAGCCTCGAAGGGGTCGGCTACACCTTC. Its protein is CASSLEGVGYTF. Complete variable domain (other parts from reference TRBV5-5 and TRBJ1-2): DAGVTQSPTHLIKTRGQQVTLRCSPISGHKSVSWYQQVLGQGPQFIFQYYEKEERGRGNFPDRFSARQFPNYSSELNVNALLLGDSALYLCASSLEGVGYTFGSGTRLTVV.

This clonotype was counted between two and nine times. V and J are TRBV9 and TRBJ1-3; TRBD1 agrees at 7 bases. V gave up 7 bases and J gave up 0 bases; unmatched junction bases: 4. This CDR3 contains 14 residues. Per the germline V gene, CDR1 is SGDLS and CDR2 is YYNGEE. CDR3 residues: CASSQGTSGNTIYF. The CDR3 DNA sequence: TGTGCCAGCTCACAGGGGACCTCTGGAAACACCATATATTTT.

This clonotype was seen more than once but under ten times. This chain uses TRBV6-1 with TRBJ1-2, with D unclear. The germline CDR1 and CDR2 sequences are MNHNS and SASEGT. The V end lost 6 bases, the J end lost 2 bases, and 10 bases lay between the germline ends. This CDR3 is 13 amino acids long. The CDR3 spells CASRPTANYGYTF. DNA of the CDR3: TGTGCCAGCAGACCGACCGCAAACTATGGCTACACCTTC.

The sample holds many counts of this clonotype. The V call is TRBV11-2, the J call TRBJ2-7, with 11 bases lining up with TRBD2. J lost 3 bases, V lost 2 bases, and 12 bases had no gene match. This CDR3 comprises 18 residues. Germline CDR1 SGHAT, CDR2 FQNNGV. The CDR3 bases are TGTGCCAGCAGCTTAAGCCACCTTACTAGCGGGGGACACTACGAGCAGTACTTC. It translates to CASSLSHLTSGGHYEQYF.

This clonotype was detected ten times or more. The chain joins TRBV6-1 to TRBJ1-1; tentative D call: TRBD1 (5 bases). The CDR3 sequence is 12 residues long. Germline V lookup: CDR1 MNHNS, CDR2 SASEGT. Trimming removed 5 bases at V and 6 bases at J, with 10 bases between. The CDR3 DNA reads as TGTGCCAGCAGTCAGGGATCCTCTGAAGCTTTCTTT. Residues: CASSQGSSEAFF.

This chain connects TRBV20-1 to TRBJ2-3; the match to TRBD2 covers 9 bases. V lost 5 bases, J lost 2 bases, and 5 bases stayed unmatched. From germline, CDR1 is DFQATT and CDR2 SNEGSKA (reference sequence). The CDR3 covers 14 residues. DNA of the CDR3: TGCAGTGCTCCCCTAGCGGGACCCACAGATACGCAGTATTTT. Its translation is CSAPLAGPTDTQYF.

The chain uses TRBV19 and TRBJ2-1, with TRBD2 as a possible D gene (5 bases). The CDR3 runs to 15 residues. V was clipped by 7 bases and J by 5 bases, with 18 bases between them. In germline, CDR1 is LNHDA, CDR2 SQIVND (reference sequence). This chain's CDR3 is CASIRDSSIHNEQFF. CDR3 nucleotide sequence: TGTGCCAGTATCCGGGATAGTTCGATCCACAATGAGCAGTTCTTC. Full variable domain (remainder filled in from reference TRBV19 and TRBJ2-1): DGGITQSPKYLFRKEGQNVTLSCEQNLNHDAMYWYRQDPGQGLRLIYYSQIVNDFQKGDIAEGYSVSREKKESFPLTVTSAQKNPTAFYLCASIRDSSIHNEQFFGPGTRLTVL.

This clonotype was seen many times. The CDR3 DNA sequence: TGTGCCAGCTCACTCGGGGACAGGGGCAATCAGCCCCAGCATTTT. It yields the protein CASSLGDRGNQPQHF. This chain uses TRBV18 with TRBJ1-5; 9 bases are shared with TRBD1. V shed 4 bases and J 2 bases; nucleotides not matched to a gene: 3. CDR1 and CDR2 (germline): KGHSH, LQKENI. The CDR3 extends over 15 amino acids.

The chain joins TRBV20-1 to TRBJ1-6; TRBD1 aligns across 8 bases. The CDR3 consists of 17 residues. Germline V CDR1 and CDR2: DFQATT, SNEGSKA (reference sequence). J gave up 5 bases and V 6 bases, and 15 bases lay outside the gene matches. The CDR3 loop reads CSAAPGQGAGNNSPLHF. The CDR3 nucleotides read TGCAGTGCCGCGCCGGGGCAGGGGGCGGGAAATAATTCACCCCTCCACTTT.

The chain couples TRBV6-5 to TRBJ1-2, with 7 positions matching TRBD1. V gave up 7 bases and J gave up 1 base; unmatched junction bases: 6. The CDR3 totals 14 residues. The germline V gene encodes CDR1 MNHEY and CDR2 SVGAGI. This CDR3 is CASNKDRINYGYTF. In nucleotides, the CDR3 is TGTGCCAGCAACAAGGACAGGATTAACTATGGCTACACCTTC.

This clonotype turned up a few times. This sequence joins TRBV6-1 and TRBJ1-4; TRBD1 might be the D (5 bases). Trimming pared 2 bases from V and 0 bases from J, leaving 19 bases between. The CDR3 extends over 19 amino acids. Germline values: CDR1 MNHNS, CDR2 SASEGT. CDR3 residues: CASSEPLRGALPTNEKLFF. CDR3 coding DNA: TGTGCCAGCAGTGAACCGTTAAGGGGAGCCCTACCAACTAATGAAAAACTGTTTTTT.

The chain is built from TRBV6-2 or TRBV6-3 and TRBJ2-1, with D perhaps TRBD1 or TRBD2 (5 bases each). V lost 2 bases, J lost 4 bases, and 9 bases lay in between. This CDR3 region has 14 residues. Looked up from germline, CDR1 is MNHEY and CDR2 is SVGEGT. CDR3 nucleotide sequence: TGTGCCAGCAGTTACCTGGGACCTTACAATGAGCAGTTCTTC. Its protein is CASSYLGPYNEQFF.